The entry below describes one T cell receptor beta chain. Its antigen is currently unknown. This entry is derived from a study of Ad26.COV2.S vaccination and SARS-CoV-2 variants. Using immunoSEQ multiplex PCR, the repertoire was profiled, and TCRdb retains in-frame clones only, with some absent. The sample lists around 270,000 clones; around 85% were seen once. Treatment of the sample: some 19 received Ad26.COV2.S at low or high dose, single or two shots; 5 received placebo; per-sample allocation not given. The study sampled participants on day 63 after the first vaccine or placebo injection. Study-level findings and limits: With respect to non-spike TCR breadth, vaccine and placebo recipients were similar. Placebo recipients had lower spike-specific TCR breadth than vaccine recipients.

The clonotype originates from a person aged 18-65 years who received the Ad26.COV2.S COVID-19 vaccine or a placebo. The sequencing here drew on peripheral blood, taken in a trial of Ad26.COV2.S vaccine versus placebo.

CDR3 residues: CASSRGTGAGKETQYF. The DNA for the CDR3 is TGCGCCAGCAGCAGAGGGACAGGGGCCGGGAAAGAGACCCAGTACTTC. This chain links TRBV5-1 with TRBJ2-5; 10 positions agree with TRBD1. This CDR3 has 16 amino acids. Germline assignment: CDR1 SGHRS and CDR2 YFSETQ. V trimming: 4 bases; J trimming: 3 bases; junction bases outside the gene matches: 9.